Following are 27 T cell receptor beta chains from one sample sequenced in a study of CD8+ T cells in alopecia areata. Extracted RNA was reverse transcribed, and the resulting cDNA served as sequencing template. Method: immunoSEQ multiplex PCR; TCRdb's copy keeps in-frame clones and lacks some. The table shows about 190,000 clones, with 60% occurring only once. Treatment described: oral pan-JAK inhibitor, 5-10 mg twice daily. The sequencing here drew on CD4+ T cells sorted from blood, taken at week 4, from a patient treated with tofacitinib. The receptors stem from a human donor with alopecia areata.

The chain employs TRBV29-1 and TRBJ1-2; a possible D gene is TRBD1 (6 bases). The CDR3 is 14 residues long. V was clipped by 8 bases and J by 5 bases, with 21 bases between them. The V gene's germline CDR1 is SQVTM and CDR2 ANQGSEA. CDR3: CSCSTGGGRYGYTF. CDR3 nucleotides: TGCAGCTGCTCGACAGGCGGGGGAAGGTATGGCTACACCTTC.

This chain uses TRBV2 with TRBJ1-5; D might be TRBD1 (5 bases). CDR3 size: 13 residues. V lost 4 bases to trimming and J lost 6 bases, with 10 bases between them. The germline CDR1 and CDR2 sequences are SNHLY and FYNNEI. The CDR3 is CASSVGEFQPQHF. The CDR3 bases are TGTGCCAGCAGTGTGGGGGAGTTTCAGCCCCAGCATTTT.

Comment on this clone: Additional DNA sequences in this sample encode the identical CDR3. CDR3 protein: CATSRAGLAETQYF. The CDR3 DNA is TGTGCCACCAGCAGAGCAGGGCTGGCAGAGACCCAGTACTTC. This chain links TRBV15 with TRBJ2-5; D might be TRBD1 (5 bases). Germline V CDR1 and CDR2: LNHNV, YYDKDF (reference sequence). Trimming shortened V by 1 base and J by 4 bases, and 10 bases separated the two germline ends. The CDR3 contains 14 residues.

The chain uses TRBV10-3 and TRBJ2-2; D gene unclear. From germline, CDR1 is ENHRY and CDR2 SYGVKD. This CDR3 contains 11 residues. The V end lost 6 bases, the J end lost 6 bases, and 5 bases lay between the germline ends. This CDR3 reads CAISSPGELFF. The DNA for the CDR3 is TGTGCCATCAGCTCTCCCGGGGAGCTGTTTTTT.

This clone was counted only a few times. The chain combines TRBV29-1 with TRBJ2-7, with 13 bases matching TRBD2. The CDR3 length is 13 residues. The germline CDR1 and CDR2 sequences are SQVTM and ANQGSEA. J lost 10 bases, V lost 3 bases, and 6 bases had no gene match. CDR3 sequence reads: CSVDTLAGGVQYF. DNA for the CDR3: TGCAGCGTTGACACACTAGCGGGAGGGGTACAGTACTTC.

As regards this clone: The same CDR3 can be traced to other DNA sequences in this sample. V usage is TRBV7-2 and J usage is TRBJ2-3; D is unclear. Germline V gene data show CDR1 as SGHTA and CDR2 as FQGNSA. This CDR3 spans 11 amino acids. V lost 5 bases to trimming and J lost 3 bases, with 3 bases between them. This CDR3 is CASSPTDTQYF. The CDR3 coding sequence is TGTGCCAGCAGCCCGACAGATACGCAGTATTTT.

The chain combines TRBV30 with TRBJ2-1, with 8 bases matching TRBD2. V trimming: 0 bases; J trimming: 8 bases; junction bases outside the gene matches: 12. Per germline, CDR1 GTSNPN and CDR2 SVGIG (reference sequence). The CDR3 covers 16 residues. The CDR3, as DNA: TGTGCCTGGAGTGTACGTCGGGGGGGTCGGCACGATGAGCAGTTCTTC. Translated: CAWSVRRGGRHDEQFF.

The rearrangement links TRBV29-1 to TRBJ2-2; weak D call: TRBD1 (6 bases). CDR3 size: 15 residues. With 5 bases removed from V and 4 bases from J, the gap between germline ends came to 17 bases. The germline V gene encodes CDR1 SQVTM and CDR2 ANQGSEA. CDR3 DNA sequence: TGCAGCGTTACCCGGGTGGGGGCGAGCACCGGGGAGCTGTTTTTT. Its translation: CSVTRVGASTGELFF.

The chain couples TRBV9 to TRBJ2-1; 10 positions match TRBD2. Trimming removed 3 bases from V and 8 bases from J; junction bases left unmatched: 8. From germline, CDR1 is SGDLS and CDR2 YYNGEE. The CDR3 totals 15 residues. As DNA, the CDR3 is TGTGCCAGCAGCGGACGTAGCGGGAGGATCCATGAGCAGTTCTTC. Amino acid sequence: CASSGRSGRIHEQFF.

The chain employs TRBV7-2 and TRBJ2-5, with a weak D call TRBD2 (6 bases). V lost 1 base to trimming and J lost 5 bases, with 14 bases between them. This CDR3 is built from 15 residues. Germline V gene data show CDR1 as SGHTA and CDR2 as FQGNSA. As DNA, the CDR3 is TGTGCCAGCAGCTTAGATGGCGGGAATGCGGAGACCCAGTACTTC. It translates to CASSLDGGNAETQYF.

The V gene is TRBV27, the J gene TRBJ2-7, with a tentative D call TRBD1 (6 bases). The length of the CDR3 is 12 residues. V dropped 5 bases and J dropped 4 bases, with 9 bases sitting between them. Germline CDR1 is MNHEY and CDR2 is SMNVEV (reference sequence). The CDR3 loop is CASSPTGYEQYF. The CDR3 bases are TGTGCCAGCAGTCCGACAGGATACGAGCAGTACTTC.

The chain couples TRBV9 to TRBJ1-2; D is unresolved. V lost 3 bases and J lost 4, with 7 bases in between. This CDR3 is built from 12 residues. Germline-derived CDR1 and CDR2 are SGDLS and YYNGEE. The CDR3 region is CASSASPYGYTF. The CDR3 bases are TGTGCCAGCAGCGCCTCCCCCTATGGCTACACCTTC.

This clone has a single count. This chain joins TRBV30 and TRBJ1-3; D remains ambiguous. Deletions cut 0 bases from V and 0 bases from J, with 3 bases between. From germline, CDR1 is GTSNPN and CDR2 SVGIG (reference sequence). The CDR3 loop spans 13 amino acids. The CDR3 sequence is CAWSVPSGNTIYF. Written as DNA, the CDR3 is TGTGCCTGGAGTGTTCCCTCTGGAAACACCATATATTTT.

The rearrangement joins TRBV18 to TRBJ2-1; 7 bases line up with TRBD2. The CDR3 has 15 amino acids. Germline V lookup: CDR1 KGHSH, CDR2 LQKENI. The V and J ends lost 0 bases and 4 bases, in that order; junction bases with no gene match: 3. As DNA, the CDR3 is TGTGCCAGCTCACCACCGGGACTACAATACAATGAGCAGTTCTTC. Translated: CASSPPGLQYNEQFF. The variable domain in full, with the rest retrieved from reference TRBV18 and TRBJ2-1, is NAGVMQNPRHLVRRRGQEARLRCSPMKGHSHVYWYRQLPEEGLKFMVYLQKENIIDESGMPKERFSAEFPKEGPSILRIQQVVRGDSAAYFCASSPPGLQYNEQFFGPGTRLTVL.

This rearrangement joins TRBV5-8 to TRBJ2-1; D unresolved. From germline, CDR1 is SGHTS and CDR2 YDEGEE. This CDR3 contains 10 residues. The V and J ends lost 2 bases and 7 bases respectively, with 1 base between them. The CDR3 nucleotides are TGTGCCAGCAGCTTAAATGAGCAGTTCTTC. It translates to CASSLNEQFF.

The rearrangement joins TRBV6-5 to TRBJ2-5, with D maybe TRBD2 (5 bases). This CDR3 has 13 residues. Germline loops: CDR1 MNHEY, CDR2 SVGAGI. The V end was cut by 7 bases, the J end by 4 bases, with 13 bases between. The CDR3 bases are TGTGCCAGCATTCCAAGGGCGGGAGAGACCCAGTACTTC. Its protein is CASIPRAGETQYF.

On this clone itself: Other DNA sequences in this specimen translate into the identical CDR3. The CDR3 sequence: CSVGEAGANVLTF. For the CDR3, the DNA is TGCAGCGTTGGGGAGGCGGGGGCCAACGTCCTGACTTTC. The rearrangement uses TRBV29-1 and TRBJ2-6, with D possibly being TRBD2 (6 bases). Trimming pared 4 bases from V and 4 bases from J, leaving 8 bases between. CDR3 size: 13 residues. CDR1 SQVTM and CDR2 ANQGSEA come from the germline V gene.

A few counts support this clone. V usage is TRBV2 and J usage is TRBJ1-2; no firm D call. V was cut by 6 bases and J by 1 base, with 6 bases left in between. The CDR3 runs 12 residues. From germline, CDR1 is SNHLY and CDR2 FYNNEI. As DNA, the CDR3 is TGTGCCAGCAGGGAGAGTAACTATGGCTACACCTTC. Protein product: CASRESNYGYTF. Full variable domain (missing parts from reference TRBV2 and TRBJ1-2): EPEVTQTPSHQVTQMGQEVILRCVPISNHLYFYWYRQILGQKVEFLVSFYNNEISEKSEIFDDQFSVERPDGSNFTLKIRSTKLEDSAMYFCASRESNYGYTFGSGTRLTVV.

The chain has TRBV30 and TRBJ2-7, with 11 bases that match TRBD2. J gave up 8 bases and V 0 bases, and 3 bases lay outside the gene matches. Germline CDR1 and CDR2: GTSNPN and SVGIG (reference sequence). CDR3 length equals 13 residues. The CDR3 region has the DNA TGTGCCTGGAGTGTCGGGACTAGCGGAAAGCAGTACTTC. The encoded protein is CAWSVGTSGKQYF. Full variable domain (missing parts from reference TRBV30 and TRBJ2-7): SQTIHQWPATLVQPVGSPLSLECTVEGTSNPNLYWYRQAAGRGLQLLFYSVGIGQISSEVPQNLSASRPQDRQFILSSKKLLLSDSGFYLCAWSVGTSGKQYFGPGTRLTVT.

CDR3 sequence (DNA): TGTGCCAGCAGCTTGGACGGGGGGCTTGGGTACCAAGAGACCCAGTACTTC. This translates into CASSLDGGLGYQETQYF. The chain is built from TRBV7-9 and TRBJ2-5; tentative D call: TRBD2 (7 bases). CDR1 and CDR2 from the germline V gene are SEHNR and FQNEAQ (reference sequence). V was cut by 3 bases and J by 0 bases, with 17 bases left in between. This CDR3 contains 17 residues. Full variable domain (remainder filled in from reference TRBV7-9 and TRBJ2-5): DTGVSQNPRHKITKRGQNVTFRCDPISEHNRLYWYRQTLGQGPEFLTYFQNEAQLEKSRLLSDRFSAERPKGSFSTLEIQRTEQGDSAMYLCASSLDGGLGYQETQYFGPGTRLLVL.

The V call is TRBV28, the J call TRBJ1-5; 7 bases match TRBD1. Germline assignment: CDR1 MDHEN and CDR2 SYDVKM. The CDR3 runs 16 residues. Germline trimming cut 8 bases from V and 1 base from J; bases unmatched to any gene: 11. In nucleotides, the CDR3 is TGTGCCAGCTCAACAAAAACAGGGGTCAGCAATCAGCCCCAGCATTTT. Its translation: CASSTKTGVSNQPQHF.

This clone was counted a few times. The V gene is TRBV25-1, the J gene TRBJ2-3; D possibly corresponds to TRBD2 (5 bases). The CDR3 sequence is 14 residues long. V lost 3 bases, J lost 7 bases, and 14 bases lay in between. Germline assignment: CDR1 MGHDK and CDR2 SYGVNS. The CDR3 DNA follows: TGTGCCAGCAGTGAGCGGATCGGGGTATATACGCAGTATTTT. This codes for CASSERIGVYTQYF.

This clone was seen a few times. The chain has TRBV5-1 and TRBJ2-7, with D tentatively TRBD2 (5 bases). There are 14 residues in the CDR3. V lost 0 bases, J lost 3 bases, and 10 bases lay in between. The germline V gene encodes CDR1 SGHRS and CDR2 YFSETQ. In DNA form, the CDR3 reads TGCGCCAGCAGCTTGGTGACGGGAAACTACGAGCAGTACTTC. Protein: CASSLVTGNYEQYF.

The V call is TRBV2, the J call TRBJ2-7, with D possibly TRBD1 on 5 matching bases. Germline CDR1 is SNHLY and CDR2 is FYNNEI. The CDR3 totals 12 residues. V was trimmed by 5 bases and J by 4 bases, leaving 9 bases between them. The CDR3 coding sequence is TGTGCCAGCAGTTCGACAGCATACGAGCAGTACTTC. This sequence encodes CASSSTAYEQYF.

V usage is TRBV29-1 and J usage is TRBJ2-5; D is unclear. Germline V gene sequence: CDR1 SQVTM, CDR2 ANQGSEA. This CDR3 is 11 amino acids long. Trimming shortened V by 5 bases and J by 4 bases, and 8 bases separated the two germline ends. CDR3 sequence reads: CSVILGETQYF. In nucleotides, the CDR3 is TGCAGCGTTATCTTGGGAGAGACCCAGTACTTC.

The chain couples TRBV10-3 to TRBJ2-3; no firm D call. Germline loops: CDR1 ENHRY, CDR2 SYGVKD. The CDR3 has 12 amino acids. V was pared by 0 bases and J by 6 bases, with 4 bases between. In DNA form, the CDR3 reads TGTGCCATCAGTGAGTCCGCGGATACGCAGTATTTT. Translation gives CAISESADTQYF.

In this sample, this clone turned up a few times. The genes are TRBV15 and TRBJ2-1; TRBD2 matches at 13 bases. The CDR3 sequence is 16 residues long. From germline, CDR1 is LNHNV and CDR2 YYDKDF (reference sequence). V shed 2 bases, J shed 5 bases, and the junction held 3 bases outside the gene matches. The CDR3 is CATSRRTSGRHNEQFF. CDR3 nucleotide sequence: TGTGCCACCAGCAGACGGACTAGCGGGAGACACAATGAGCAGTTCTTC.